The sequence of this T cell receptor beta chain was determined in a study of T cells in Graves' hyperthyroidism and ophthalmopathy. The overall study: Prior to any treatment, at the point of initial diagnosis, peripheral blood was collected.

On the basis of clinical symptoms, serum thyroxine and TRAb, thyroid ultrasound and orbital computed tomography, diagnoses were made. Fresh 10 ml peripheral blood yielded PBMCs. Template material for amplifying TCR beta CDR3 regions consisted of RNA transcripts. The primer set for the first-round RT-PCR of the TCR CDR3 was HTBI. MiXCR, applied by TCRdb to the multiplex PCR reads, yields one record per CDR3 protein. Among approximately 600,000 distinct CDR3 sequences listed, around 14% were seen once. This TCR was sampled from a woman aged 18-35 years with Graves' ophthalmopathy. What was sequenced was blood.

The CDR3 nucleotides are TGTGCCAGCACACCCCAATCCGGGCAGCCCCAGCATTTT. Translation: CASTPQSGQPQHF. The chain links TRBV6-1 to TRBJ1-5; the D is unclear. V lost 7 bases and J lost 7, with 14 bases in between. The CDR3 totals 13 residues. CDR1 MNHNS and CDR2 SASEGT come from the germline V gene.